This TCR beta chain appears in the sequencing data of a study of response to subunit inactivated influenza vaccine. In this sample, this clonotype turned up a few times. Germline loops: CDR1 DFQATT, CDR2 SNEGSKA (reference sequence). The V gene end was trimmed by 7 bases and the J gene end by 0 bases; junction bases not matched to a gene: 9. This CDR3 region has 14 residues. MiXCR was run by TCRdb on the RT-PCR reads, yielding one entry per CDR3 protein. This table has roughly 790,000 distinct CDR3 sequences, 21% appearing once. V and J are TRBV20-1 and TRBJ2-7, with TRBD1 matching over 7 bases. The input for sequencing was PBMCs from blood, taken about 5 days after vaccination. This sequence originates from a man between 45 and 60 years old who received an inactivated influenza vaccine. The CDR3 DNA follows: TGCAGTGTCGAGGACAGGCGTTCCTCCTACGAGCAGTACTTC. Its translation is CSVEDRRSSYEQYF.